This TCR beta chain came from a study of blood T cell repertoires in COVID-19. Generated by immunoSEQ multiplex PCR, the TCRdb table keeps only in-frame clones and is missing some. The table includes some 110,000 clones, 75% to 85% detected once. The CDR3 covers 13 residues. Germline CDR1 reads SGHDT; CDR2 reads YYEEEE. V was cut by 5 bases and J by 12 bases, with 18 bases left in between. V gene TRBV5-6 combines with J gene TRBJ2-1, with a weak D call TRBD2 (5 bases). Sequenced input: peripheral blood. The TCR sequence derives from a woman aged 65 to 85 with acute or convalescent COVID-19. CDR3 sequence reads: CASSVGVASRQFF. CDR3 DNA sequence: TGTGCCAGCAGTGTGGGAGTCGCCAGCAGGCAGTTCTTC.